This TCR beta chain is from a study of blood T cell repertoires in COVID-19. The germline V gene has CDR1 SGHAT and CDR2 FQNNGV. This CDR3 region has 16 residues. The V end was cut by 6 bases, the J end by 3 bases, with 21 bases between. Sequenced by immunoSEQ multiplex PCR; TCRdb stores in-frame clones only, minus some. The sample consists of some 130,000 clones, around 89% of them appearing once. The sample was peripheral blood. V and J are TRBV11-2 and TRBJ2-7, with a possible D match to TRBD1 (6 bases). This clonotype was obtained from a man between 60 and 70 years old with active or convalescent COVID-19. CDR3: CASRSLRGRGGYEQYF. The CDR3, as DNA: TGTGCCAGCAGATCCCTTCGGGGCAGGGGCGGCTACGAGCAGTACTTC.